What follows are 31 T cell receptor beta chains derived from one specimen sequenced in a study of early T cells in non-severe SARS-CoV-2 infection. From the 5' RACE reads, TCRdb called clonotypes with MiXCR, one entry per CDR3 protein. Found here are tens of thousands of distinct CDR3 sequences, 6.2% of them singletons; the top ten hold 3.5% to 4%. Material: whole blood. These receptors all stem from an adult who was a healthcare worker with PCR-confirmed SARS-CoV-2 infection or an uninfected control (not recorded which).

This clonotype was recorded many times. V gene TRBV20-1 combines with J gene TRBJ2-1; 9 bases line up with TRBD1. V lost 2 bases, J lost 8 bases, and 10 bases stayed unmatched. The germline gives CDR1 DFQATT, CDR2 SNEGSKA (reference sequence). This CDR3 contains 15 residues. CDR3 amino acids: CSARMTGGEIDEQFF. CDR3 coding DNA: TGCAGTGCTAGAATGACAGGGGGAGAAATAGATGAGCAGTTCTTC.

There are a few counts of this clonotype. The chain links TRBV7-2 to TRBJ2-3, with D maybe TRBD2 (6 bases). The V and J ends lost 5 bases and 2 bases respectively, with 14 bases between them. The CDR3 extends over 15 amino acids. CDR1 and CDR2 from the germline V gene are SGHTA and FQGNSA. CDR3 sequence reads: CASSPSGGATDTQYF. The DNA for the CDR3 is TGTGCCAGCAGCCCGAGCGGCGGGGCCACAGATACGCAGTATTTT. The full variable domain, completed using reference TRBV7-2 and TRBJ2-3, is GAGVSQSPSNKVTEKGKDVELRCDPISGHTALYWYRQSLGQGLEFLIYFQGNSAPDKSGLPSDRFSAERTGGSVSTLTIQRTQQEDSAVYLCASSPSGGATDTQYFGPGTRLTVL.

This clonotype was observed at least ten times. The chain employs TRBV5-5 and TRBJ2-6; tentatively, D is TRBD1 (6 bases). CDR1 and CDR2 (germline): SGHKS, YYEKEE (reference sequence). V was pared by 1 base and J by 3 bases, with 11 bases between. The CDR3 spans 16 residues. CDR3 residues: CASSLTGIVGANVLTF. The CDR3 nucleotides read TGTGCCAGCAGCTTGACAGGGATAGTTGGGGCCAACGTCCTGACTTTC. The full variable domain, rest sourced from reference TRBV5-5 and TRBJ2-6, is DAGVTQSPTHLIKTRGQQVTLRCSPISGHKSVSWYQQVLGQGPQFIFQYYEKEERGRGNFPDRFSARQFPNYSSELNVNALLLGDSALYLCASSLTGIVGANVLTFGAGSRLTVL.

The sample holds many counts of this clonotype. The chain uses TRBV5-6 and TRBJ2-3, with D tentatively TRBD1 (6 bases). Trimming shortened V by 2 bases and J by 3 bases, and 7 bases separated the two germline ends. Germline loops: CDR1 SGHDT, CDR2 YYEEEE. The CDR3 covers 13 residues. CDR3 DNA sequence: TGTGCCAGCAGCTTTACAGGGACAGATACGCAGTATTTT. Its protein product is CASSFTGTDTQYF. The full variable domain, with the rest looked up from reference TRBV5-6 and TRBJ2-3, is DAGVTQSPTHLIKTRGQQVTLRCSPKSGHDTVSWYQQALGQGPQFIFQYYEEEERQRGNFPDRFSGHQFPNYSSELNVNALLLGDSALYLCASSFTGTDTQYFGPGTRLTVL.

In this sample, this clonotype turned up many times. For the CDR3, the DNA is TGTGCCAGCTCACGTCAGGGAAGTGAGCCCCAGCATTTT. Translating it yields CASSRQGSEPQHF. The chain recombines TRBV18 with TRBJ1-5; D might be TRBD1 (5 bases). The CDR3 contains 13 residues. The germline gives CDR1 KGHSH, CDR2 LQKENI. Trimming took 4 bases from V and 8 from J, leaving 12 bases between them.

A word on this clonotype: A read error may account for a junction end that differs from germline. The CDR3 is CAGSKEGLAGDNEQFF. The CDR3 coding sequence is TGCGCCGGCAGTAAGGAGGGACTAGCGGGGGACAATGAGCAGTTCTTC. This rearrangement joins TRBV10-1 to TRBJ2-1; 14 bases match TRBD2. The CDR3 covers 16 residues. Per the germline V gene, CDR1 is WNHNN and CDR2 is SYGVQD (reference sequence).

This clonotype was detected only a few times. The chain links TRBV28 to TRBJ1-1; 9 bases align to TRBD1. The germline V gene has CDR1 MDHEN and CDR2 SYDVKM. J gave up 4 bases and V 4 bases, and 7 bases lay outside the gene matches. This CDR3 contains 15 residues. CDR3 protein: CASSWGTGPLTEAFF. Here the CDR3 DNA reads TGTGCCAGCAGTTGGGGGACAGGGCCACTCACTGAAGCTTTCTTT.

The sample holds a few counts of this clonotype. The chain couples TRBV12-3 or TRBV12-4 to TRBJ1-5, with D possibly TRBD1 on 5 matching bases. The V and J ends lost 2 bases and 4 bases respectively, with 9 bases between them. This CDR3 has 14 amino acids. CDR3: CASSLFGGNQPQHF. In nucleotides, the CDR3 is TGTGCCAGCAGTTTATTCGGGGGTAATCAGCCCCAGCATTTT.

This clonotype came up many times. This chain connects TRBV11-2 to TRBJ1-1, with D tentatively TRBD1 (6 bases). This CDR3 is 16 amino acids long. Germline CDR1 is SGHAT and CDR2 is FQNNGV. V lost 7 bases and J 4 bases, leaving 22 bases between the germline ends. CDR3 sequence reads: CASTIDTGLRGTEAFF. For the CDR3, the DNA is TGTGCCAGCACGATTGATACAGGGTTGCGGGGCACTGAAGCTTTCTTT.

This clonotype was observed many times. The junction shows a germline mismatch at one end, possibly a read error. The chain is built from TRBV29-1 and TRBJ1-1; D is ambiguous. CDR1 SQVTM and CDR2 ANQGSEA come from the germline V gene. The CDR3 is made up of 11 amino acids. The CDR3 sequence is CSVEVSQRAFF. CDR3 nucleotide sequence: TGCAGCGTCGAAGTATCGCAGCGGGCTTTCTTT.

This clonotype has at least ten counts. CDR3 sequence (DNA): TGTGCCAGCAGCTTAGGTTGGCGGGGGGGCACAGATACGCAGTATTTT. Translated, it gives CASSLGWRGGTDTQYF. This chain connects TRBV7-2 to TRBJ2-3; 8 nucleotides agree with TRBD2. This CDR3 contains 16 residues. V lost 1 base to trimming and J lost 1 base; unmatched junction nucleotides: 4. Per the germline V gene, CDR1 is SGHTA and CDR2 is FQGNSA.

This clonotype was recorded many times. The chain has TRBV24-1 and TRBJ2-1, with 8 bases fitting TRBD1. The germline CDR1 and CDR2 sequences are KGHDR and SFDVKD. Trimming took 5 bases from V and 6 from J; bases not matched to a gene: 11. The CDR3 length is 16 residues. The CDR3 spells CATSAGDRGETNEQFF. The CDR3 DNA follows: TGTGCCACCAGTGCCGGTGACAGGGGCGAGACCAATGAGCAGTTCTTC.

This clonotype turned up a few times. The chain joins TRBV7-9 to TRBJ1-4; D not certain. This CDR3 is built from 14 residues. Germline V CDR1 and CDR2: SEHNR, FQNEAQ (reference sequence). Between the trimmed V and J ends, which lost 4 bases and 5 bases, there was a span of 11 bases. The CDR3 nucleotides are TGTGCCAGCAGCTCACTAGGTGGCAATGAAAAACTGTTTTTT. It yields the protein CASSSLGGNEKLFF.

This clonotype was counted a few times. The CDR3, as DNA: TGTGCCAGCTCACCAGGGCCGGCAGGGCCCACCTACGAGCAGTACTTC. This codes for CASSPGPAGPTYEQYF. The chain carries TRBV18 and TRBJ2-7, with TRBD1 as a possible D gene (5 bases). CDR3 length: 16 amino acids. From germline, CDR1 is KGHSH and CDR2 LQKENI. The ends were cut back, 2 bases at V and 2 bases at J, with 16 bases in the middle.

The J gene is TRBJ2-2, the V gene TRBV5-4; no clear D gene. Germline V gene data show CDR1 as SGHNT and CDR2 as YYREEE (reference sequence). Trimming shortened V by 5 bases and J by 2 bases, and 13 bases separated the two germline ends. This CDR3 has 15 residues. As DNA, the CDR3 is TGTGCCAGCAGGAACGACCCCCGAAACACCGGGGAGCTGTTTTTT. The encoded protein is CASRNDPRNTGELFF.

In this sample, this clonotype turned up many times. This chain joins TRBV6-6 and TRBJ2-7, with D possibly TRBD1 on 5 matching bases. Germline values: CDR1 MNHNY, CDR2 SVGAGI (reference sequence). Trimming left V 7 bases short and J 4 bases short, with 17 bases between. This CDR3 has 14 residues. The chain's CDR3 is CASTIGPGRYEQYF. Here the CDR3 DNA reads TGTGCCAGCACCATAGGGCCAGGGCGGTACGAGCAGTACTTC.

This clonotype was counted ten times or more. The chain employs TRBV11-2 and TRBJ2-6; D perhaps matches TRBD2 (6 bases). The length of the CDR3 is 20 residues. The germline V and J ends were trimmed by 5 bases and 4 bases, with 27 bases remaining between them. Germline CDR1 SGHAT, CDR2 FQNNGV. The CDR3 is CASSQRVPDLPSKGANVLTF. The CDR3 DNA follows: TGTGCCAGCAGCCAGCGGGTGCCGGACCTACCCTCTAAAGGGGCCAACGTCCTGACTTTC.

This clonotype was recorded at least ten times. The genes are TRBV29-1 and TRBJ1-1; D call uncertain. V was clipped by 6 bases and J by 0 bases, with 14 bases between them. Germline V gives CDR1 SQVTM, CDR2 ANQGSEA. This CDR3 comprises 14 residues. The CDR3 reads CSVRLQELNTEAFF. In nucleotides, the CDR3 is TGCAGCGTCAGATTGCAAGAATTGAACACTGAAGCTTTCTTT.

This clonotype was seen ten or more times. The genes are TRBV30 and TRBJ1-1; no clear D. The germline V and J ends were trimmed by 4 bases and 1 base, with 13 bases remaining between them. Per germline, CDR1 GTSNPN and CDR2 SVGIG (reference sequence). This CDR3 spans 14 amino acids. CDR3 DNA sequence: TGTGCCTGGAAGTTGAGCACGAGGAACACTGAAGCTTTCTTT. Translation gives CAWKLSTRNTEAFF.

V usage is TRBV12-3 or TRBV12-4 and J usage is TRBJ2-5, with D perhaps matching TRBD2 (6 bases). V was shortened by 5 bases and J by 7 bases, with 20 bases between the two germline ends. The CDR3 is 15 residues long. CDR3 sequence (DNA): TGTGCCAGCAGTCCCTCGGGGGAGCGACCGCGGACCCAGTACTTC. The encoded protein is CASSPSGERPRTQYF.

This clonotype showed up many times. This chain uses TRBV27 with TRBJ1-6, with 8 bases lining up with TRBD1. CDR1 MNHEY and CDR2 SMNVEV come from the germline V gene (reference sequence). The CDR3 is made up of 14 amino acids. V lost 7 bases, J lost 7 bases, and 6 bases stayed unmatched. CDR3 in DNA: TGTGCCAGCACCTACAGGGGGGCAAATTCACCCCTCCACTTT. Its translation: CASTYRGANSPLHF.

The sample holds many counts of this clonotype. This chain joins TRBV7-2 and TRBJ2-7, with D unclear. The CDR3 has 13 amino acids. The V gene's germline CDR1 is SGHTA and CDR2 FQGNSA. V lost 6 bases and J lost 2, with 11 bases in between. CDR3 amino acids: CASRSGAAYEQYF. The CDR3 DNA follows: TGTGCCAGCAGATCAGGCGCGGCCTACGAGCAGTACTTC. Using reference TRBV7-2 and TRBJ2-7 for the parts outside the CDR3, the full variable domain is GAGVSQSPSNKVTEKGKDVELRCDPISGHTALYWYRQSLGQGLEFLIYFQGNSAPDKSGLPSDRFSAERTGGSVSTLTIQRTQQEDSAVYLCASRSGAAYEQYFGPGTRLTVT.

The chain employs TRBV5-1 and TRBJ2-2; D unresolved. Deletions cut 4 bases from V and 1 base from J, with 5 bases between. Per the germline V gene, CDR1 is SGHRS and CDR2 is YFSETQ. There are 13 residues in the CDR3. CDR3 protein: CASSTQNTGELFF. The CDR3 bases are TGCGCCAGCAGCACCCAGAACACCGGGGAGCTGTTTTTT.

The chain has TRBV5-4 and TRBJ1-2; no clear D. In germline, CDR1 is SGHNT, CDR2 YYREEE (reference sequence). The CDR3 extends over 13 amino acids. V gave up 2 bases and J gave up 1 base, with 6 bases separating them. The CDR3 loop reads CASSFDINYGYTF. In nucleotides, the CDR3 is TGTGCCAGCAGCTTTGACATTAACTATGGCTACACCTTC.

In this sample, this clonotype turned up many times. The chain combines TRBV11-2 with TRBJ1-5, with 9 nucleotides matching TRBD1. This CDR3 is 15 amino acids long. Germline loops: CDR1 SGHAT, CDR2 FQNNGV. J gave up 4 bases and V 4 bases, and 5 bases lay outside the gene matches. The CDR3 DNA reads as TGTGCCAGCAGCTCTGGGACAGGGCGAAATCAGCCCCAGCATTTT. It encodes CASSSGTGRNQPQHF.

This clonotype came up many times. The V call is TRBV20-1, the J call TRBJ1-1; 7 nucleotides match TRBD1. The CDR3 contains 16 residues. Germline CDR1 reads DFQATT; CDR2 reads SNEGSKA (reference sequence). Trimming at V came to 0 bases and at J to 0 bases, leaving 7 bases not matched to a gene. The CDR3 reads CSARDRGGGMNTEAFF. The CDR3 DNA follows: TGCAGTGCTAGAGATCGAGGAGGGGGCATGAACACTGAAGCTTTCTTT.

This clonotype was observed at least ten times. The chain combines TRBV5-5 with TRBJ2-5, with D uncertain. V lost 1 base to trimming and J lost 2 bases, with 9 bases between them. Germline CDR1 SGHKS, CDR2 YYEKEE (reference sequence). This CDR3 comprises 14 residues. The CDR3 nucleotides read TGTGCCAGCAGCTTGTTGTCTTGGCAAGAGACCCAGTACTTC. This sequence encodes CASSLLSWQETQYF.

There are many counts of this clonotype. The gene calls are TRBV6-5 and TRBJ2-7; TRBD1 aligns across 11 bases. This CDR3 has 16 amino acids. CDR1 and CDR2 (germline): MNHEY, SVGAGI. J lost 3 bases, V lost 2 bases, and 6 bases had no gene match. The CDR3 loop is CASSYTTGTGGYEQYF. The CDR3 DNA reads TGTGCCAGCAGTTACACTACCGGGACAGGGGGCTACGAGCAGTACTTC.

This clonotype was detected ten times or more. This rearrangement joins TRBV29-1 to TRBJ2-5, with 7 bases fitting TRBD2. The ends lost 3 bases at V and 3 bases at J; junction bases unmatched: 4. This CDR3 spans 13 amino acids. Germline loops: CDR1 SQVTM, CDR2 ANQGSEA. This CDR3 reads CSVDRRGKETQYF. CDR3 in DNA: TGCAGCGTTGATAGGCGGGGGAAAGAGACCCAGTACTTC.

This clonotype appeared many times. The chain has TRBV10-1 and TRBJ2-1; D not resolved. This CDR3 comprises 12 residues. Trimming stripped 9 bases from V and 6 bases from J, with 12 bases between. Germline assignment: CDR1 WNHNN and CDR2 SYGVQD (reference sequence). CDR3 protein: CASSEARNEQFF. CDR3 nucleotides: TGCGCCAGTTCCGAGGCGCGCAATGAGCAGTTCTTC.

The rearrangement joins TRBV6-2 or TRBV6-3 to TRBJ2-5; D is unresolved. Looked up from germline, CDR1 is MNHEY and CDR2 is SVGEGT. This CDR3 spans 13 amino acids. V gave up 2 bases and J gave up 5 bases, with 9 bases separating them. The CDR3 loop reads CASSYTPEETQYF. Here the CDR3 DNA reads TGTGCCAGCAGTTACACCCCAGAGGAGACCCAGTACTTC.